This T cell receptor (beta chain) came from a study of metastatic and nonmetastatic thyroid tumors. Findings and caveats of the study: The reported finding was significantly higher TCR beta diversity in malignant thyroid tumors relative to benign nodules, in blood and tumor.

This clone was seen at least ten times. Its antigen remains unknown. None of the patients had undergone any treatment ahead of thyroid surgery. TCRdb re-called the PCR reads with MiXCR. The table records fewer than 100,000 clones, about 16% of them present only once. This clonotype was obtained from a female donor with papillary thyroid cancer or a benign thyroid nodule (not recorded which). Some clones in this sample may be carry-over from other donors' samples. The sample consisted of blood.

The CDR3 coding sequence is TGCAGTGCTAGAGGAGGCTCGCAAGAGACCCAGTACTTC. Encoded protein: CSARGGSQETQYF. The chain recombines TRBV20-1 with TRBJ2-5; unclear D gene. V shed 1 base and J shed 2 bases, with 8 bases lying between them. Germline V lookup: CDR1 DFQATT, CDR2 SNEGSKA (reference sequence). The CDR3 sequence is 13 residues long.